The 26 T cell receptor beta chains listed next were all sequenced from one sample in a study of cytomegalovirus exposure and HLA in healthy donors. Use of 60 Vbeta and 13 Jbeta primers characterized the PCR. The protocol was immunoSEQ multiplex PCR, while the TCRdb copy is restricted to in-frame clones and leaves out a portion. The table shows some 150,000 clones, with roughly 71% occurring only once. The sequenced material came from PBMCs. The receptors here all came from a woman in her forties in good health and CMV-seronegative.

The chain joins TRBV7-9 to TRBJ1-4; TRBD1 is a possible D gene (6 bases). With 1 base removed from V and 4 bases from J, the gap between germline ends came to 10 bases. CDR3 size: 15 residues. Per germline, CDR1 SEHNR and CDR2 FQNEAQ (reference sequence). For the CDR3, the DNA is TGTGCCAGCAGCTTAGAAGGCAGGGGTAATGAAAAACTGTTTTTT. Amino acid sequence: CASSLEGRGNEKLFF.

The V and J genes are TRBV29-1 and TRBJ1-2; D remains ambiguous. CDR3 length: 14 amino acids. V lost 2 bases and J lost 3, with 13 bases in between. Germline V lookup: CDR1 SQVTM, CDR2 ANQGSEA. CDR3: CSVELGTPYYGYTF. CDR3 coding DNA: TGCAGCGTTGAACTAGGCACCCCCTACTATGGCTACACCTTC.

The chain employs TRBV9 and TRBJ1-2; the D is unclear. V was trimmed by 4 bases and J by 4 bases, leaving 17 bases between them. The CDR3 is 15 amino acids. The germline V gene encodes CDR1 SGDLS and CDR2 YYNGEE. Here the CDR3 reads CASSLRDKRSYGYTF. CDR3 nucleotide sequence: TGTGCCAGCAGCTTAAGAGATAAAAGAAGCTATGGCTACACCTTC.

V and J are TRBV19 and TRBJ1-1; tentatively, D is TRBD1 (5 bases). The germline V gene encodes CDR1 LNHDA and CDR2 SQIVND (reference sequence). This CDR3 has 11 amino acids. The ends were cut back, 7 bases at V and 6 bases at J, with 9 bases in the middle. CDR3 in DNA: TGTGCCAGTACCACACAGGCTGAAGCTTTCTTT. Amino acids: CASTTQAEAFF. The entire variable domain, with the rest obtained from reference TRBV19 and TRBJ1-1, is as follows: DGGITQSPKYLFRKEGQNVTLSCEQNLNHDAMYWYRQDPGQGLRLIYYSQIVNDFQKGDIAEGYSVSREKKESFPLTVTSAQKNPTAFYLCASTTQAEAFFGQGTRLTVV.

V and J are TRBV28 and TRBJ1-5; 10 bases match TRBD1. The CDR3 is 15 amino acids. Germline loops: CDR1 MDHEN, CDR2 SYDVKM. The V segment lost 3 bases and the J segment 5 bases; nucleotides outside the gene matches: 4. The DNA of the CDR3 is TGTGCCAGCAGTTTGGGACAGGGGACATATCAGCCCCAGCATTTT. Encoded protein: CASSLGQGTYQPQHF.

This clone was seen a few times. This chain connects TRBV6-1 to TRBJ1-1, with 7 bases that match TRBD1. J gave up 8 bases and V 2 bases, and 8 bases lay outside the gene matches. Germline assignment: CDR1 MNHNS and CDR2 SASEGT. This CDR3 comprises 14 residues. The DNA of the CDR3 is TGTGCCAGCAGTGAACTATTCGTGACAGGGGAAGCTTTCTTT. It is translated as CASSELFVTGEAFF.

This chain joins TRBV27 and TRBJ2-5; 10 bases agree with TRBD1. Germline V gene data show CDR1 as MNHEY and CDR2 as SMNVEV (reference sequence). Germline trimming cut 9 bases from V and 1 base from J; bases unmatched to any gene: 2. The length of the CDR3 is 13 residues. CDR3 residues: CASWDRGQETQYF. The CDR3 nucleotides are TGTGCCAGTTGGGACAGGGGCCAAGAGACCCAGTACTTC.

This chain links TRBV4-2 with TRBJ1-2; 9 bases agree with TRBD1. The CDR3 has 17 amino acids. Per the germline V gene, CDR1 is LGHNA and CDR2 is YNFKEQ. Trimming cost V 4 bases and J 3 bases; bases outside gene matches: 12. The CDR3 coding sequence is TGTGCCAGCAGCCTTGTCCCGGGACAGGGCTCCGACTATGGCTACACCTTC. Translated: CASSLVPGQGSDYGYTF.

This clone appeared a few times. The chain recombines TRBV7-3 with TRBJ2-1; maybe TRBD1 (5 bases). From germline, CDR1 is SGHTA and CDR2 FQGTGA. Trimming shortened V by 3 bases and J by 9 bases, and 6 bases separated the two germline ends. The CDR3 runs 11 residues. The CDR3 DNA reads as TGTGCCAGCAGCTTTAGGGGTGAGCAGTTCTTC. Translated, it gives CASSFRGEQFF.

The chain combines TRBV5-1 with TRBJ1-2; TRBD1 might be the D (5 bases). The germline V gene encodes CDR1 SGHRS and CDR2 YFSETQ. V lost 2 bases, J lost 6 bases, and 8 bases lay in between. The CDR3 totals 12 residues. CDR3 coding DNA: TGCGCCAGCAGCTTCCCAGGGAATGGCTACACCTTC. This sequence encodes CASSFPGNGYTF.

CDR3 nucleotides: TGTGCTAGTGCCAAGACAGGGGATCTCACTGAAGCTTTCTTT. Amino acids: CASAKTGDLTEAFF. The chain has TRBV12-5 and TRBJ1-1; TRBD1 aligns across 8 bases. The germline V gene has CDR1 LGHNT and CDR2 FRNRAP. This CDR3 contains 14 residues. Trimming removed 7 bases from V and 4 bases from J; junction bases left unmatched: 8.

The chain is built from TRBV4-3 and TRBJ2-4; 7 bases match TRBD1. With V trimmed by 0 bases and J by 5 bases, 4 bases remained unmatched. The CDR3 consists of 15 residues. Germline V gene lookup returns CDR1 LGHNA and CDR2 YSLEER. CDR3 region: CASSQEGQRENIQYF. Here the CDR3 DNA reads TGCGCCAGCAGCCAAGAGGGACAGAGGGAAAACATTCAGTACTTC.

The chain's CDR3 is CASSYVTPRSTDTQYF. For the CDR3, the DNA is TGTGCCAGCAGTTACGTGACACCACGTAGCACAGATACGCAGTATTTT. The chain employs TRBV6-5 and TRBJ2-3; D ambiguous. The germline V and J ends were trimmed by 2 bases and 0 bases, with 12 bases remaining between them. Germline-derived CDR1 and CDR2 are MNHEY and SVGAGI. The CDR3 has 16 residues.

The V gene is TRBV5-4, the J gene TRBJ1-2, with 8 bases fitting TRBD1. The V gene's germline CDR1 is SGHNT and CDR2 YYREEE (reference sequence). This CDR3 spans 14 amino acids. V was pared by 2 bases and J by 8 bases, with 8 bases of the junction left unmatched. CDR3 protein: CASSFPRGQGGYTF. CDR3 nucleotides: TGTGCCAGCAGCTTTCCCAGGGGGCAAGGAGGCTACACCTTC.

This chain uses TRBV28 with TRBJ2-6; a weak D match, TRBD1 (6 bases). The CDR3 has 15 amino acids. Germline CDR1 and CDR2: MDHEN and SYDVKM. Trimming cost V 10 bases and J 1 base, with 14 bases left between them. The CDR3 here is CAITRGRSGANVLTF. In nucleotides, the CDR3 is TGTGCCATTACGAGGGGGAGATCTGGGGCCAACGTCCTGACTTTC.

In this sample, this clone turned up a few times. The chain links TRBV4-2 to TRBJ2-2; TRBD2 might be the D (5 bases). The CDR3 extends over 15 amino acids. Trimming pared 4 bases from V and 9 bases from J, leaving 18 bases between. Germline V gene sequence: CDR1 LGHNA, CDR2 YNFKEQ. CDR3 protein: CASSRENSDDRELFF. CDR3 in DNA: TGTGCCAGCAGCCGGGAGAACAGTGACGACCGGGAGCTGTTTTTT.

The chain carries TRBV19 and TRBJ1-3; D gene ambiguous. Germline loops: CDR1 LNHDA, CDR2 SQIVND (reference sequence). The CDR3 is 16 amino acids. V lost 4 bases to trimming and J lost 0 bases, with 13 bases between them. The CDR3 nucleotides are TGTGCCAGTAGTACCCGTTGGGCCGCCTCTGGAAACACCATATATTTT. Its translation is CASSTRWAASGNTIYF.

This chain uses TRBV5-1 with TRBJ2-7; D is perhaps TRBD1 (6 bases). Between the trimmed V and J ends, which lost 0 bases and 0 bases, there was a span of 10 bases. The CDR3 has 15 amino acids. Germline lookup yields CDR1 SGHRS and CDR2 YFSETQ. DNA for the CDR3: TGCGCCAGCAGCTTGGGGACAGCTAACTCCTACGAGCAGTACTTC. It translates to CASSLGTANSYEQYF.

V gene TRBV5-1 combines with J gene TRBJ2-1, with a possible D match to TRBD1 (5 bases). The CDR3 length is 15 residues. V was shortened by 4 bases and J by 8 bases, with 19 bases between the two germline ends. Germline assignment: CDR1 SGHRS and CDR2 YFSETQ. The CDR3 DNA reads TGCGCCAGCAGCCCTGGACAAGGTACTGGGGATGAGCAGTTCTTC. Protein product: CASSPGQGTGDEQFF.

This chain connects TRBV30 to TRBJ2-7; no reliable D call. Germline-derived CDR1 and CDR2 are GTSNPN and SVGIG (reference sequence). The CDR3 is 12 residues long. The V end was cut by 0 bases, the J end by 5 bases, with 8 bases between. Here the CDR3 reads CAWSVQHDEQYF. The CDR3 nucleotides read TGTGCCTGGAGTGTACAACACGACGAGCAGTACTTC.

V is TRBV5-4 and J is TRBJ1-1, with unresolved D. V lost 1 base, J lost 6 bases, and 10 bases lay in between. CDR3 length: 13 residues. The germline gives CDR1 SGHNT, CDR2 YYREEE (reference sequence). CDR3 coding DNA: TGTGCCAGCAGCTTGAACGCGAAGCCTGAAGCTTTCTTT. As protein: CASSLNAKPEAFF.

The V call is TRBV29-1, the J call TRBJ1-6, with D unclear. Deletions cut 1 base from V and 15 bases from J, with 16 bases between. Germline loops: CDR1 SQVTM, CDR2 ANQGSEA. The CDR3 is made up of 13 amino acids. The CDR3 loop is CSVEVENSSILHF. The DNA of the CDR3 is TGCAGCGTTGAAGTAGAGAACAGTTCTATCCTCCACTTT. Using reference TRBV29-1 and TRBJ1-6 for the parts outside the CDR3, the full variable domain is SAVISQKPSRDICQRGTSLTIQCQVDSQVTMMFWYRQQPGQSLTLIATANQGSEATYESGFVIDKFPISRPNLTFSTLTVSNMSPEDSSIYLCSVEVENSSILHFGNGTRLTVT.

This clone was found a few times. V usage is TRBV27 and J usage is TRBJ2-5, with D tentatively TRBD1 (5 bases). The CDR3 loop spans 13 amino acids. The ends were cut back, 1 base at V and 5 bases at J, with 8 bases in the middle. The germline CDR1 and CDR2 sequences are MNHEY and SMNVEV (reference sequence). The CDR3 reads CASSLLYRETQYF. The CDR3 DNA reads as TGTGCCAGCAGTTTATTGTACAGGGAGACCCAGTACTTC.

The CDR3 loop is CASSQEGQGGGYTF. Here the CDR3 DNA reads TGTGCCAGCAGCCAGGAGGGACAGGGCGGCGGCTACACCTTC. The chain employs TRBV4-2 and TRBJ1-2; 9 bases agree with TRBD1. The CDR3 totals 14 residues. Unmatched junction bases numbered 7, after V lost 3 bases and J lost 8 bases. CDR1 is LGHNA and CDR2 is YNFKEQ in the germline V gene.

The J gene is TRBJ2-2, the V gene TRBV19; D unclear. This CDR3 is 12 amino acids long. Trimming left V 10 bases short and J 3 bases short, with 9 bases between. Germline-derived CDR1 and CDR2 are LNHDA and SQIVND (reference sequence). The CDR3 loop reads CAIRRDTGELFF. In nucleotides, the CDR3 is TGTGCCATCCGCCGGGACACCGGGGAGCTGTTTTTT.

V usage is TRBV4-1 and J usage is TRBJ1-1, with 7 bases that match TRBD1. The CDR3 length is 20 residues. Trimming took 0 bases from V and 10 from J; bases not matched to a gene: 26. Germline V CDR1 and CDR2: MGHRA, YSYEKL. CDR3 residues: CASSQDFGISDRRSVSGAFF. CDR3 coding DNA: TGCGCCAGCAGCCAAGATTTTGGAATATCGGACAGGCGTTCAGTGTCGGGAGCTTTCTTT.